This TCR beta chain was recorded in a study of vaccination effects on CD4 cells after COVID-19. General study results and limits: Late post-vaccination samples showed marked contraction of infection- and vaccine-induced clones.

A word on this clone: The antigen is unknown.

Using viral peptide pools, the ViraFEST assay grew out antigen-specific CD4+ T cells prior to sequencing. CD4+ T cells were isolated after about eleven days of culture. The participants, recipients of two vaccine doses, got either BNT162b2 or mRNA-1273. Wells of 1.8 million or so PBMC each were grown with around 10 IU/ml IL-2 and approximately 9.5 ug/ml peptides. V shed 5 bases and J shed 0 bases, with 13 bases lying between them. Germline lookup yields CDR1 SGHNT and CDR2 YENEEA. This CDR3 is 15 amino acids long. Method: immunoSEQ multiplex PCR; TCRdb's copy keeps in-frame clones and lacks some. The sample lists tens of thousands of clones, under 85% occurring once.

The chain is built from TRBV11-3 and TRBJ1-2; D perhaps matches TRBD1 (6 bases). The sample was CD4+ T cells from PBMCs cultured with HCoV-OC43 spike peptides, taken after COVID-19 vaccination. Noted subset: HCoV-OC43 spike overlapping peptide pool stimulation. The clonotype comes from a human donor who received a COVID-19 vaccine. The DNA for the CDR3 is TGTGCCAGCAGCCTGGGGGCGGATGCTAACTATGGCTACACCTTC. Translating gives CASSLGADANYGYTF.